This entry features one T cell receptor beta chain sequence. Its cognate antigen is unknown. A much larger clone is a single base away; this may be a read error. The library came from three nested PCR rounds adapted from ARM-PCR protocols. TCRdb ran MiXCR on the multiplex PCR reads and lists one entry per CDR3 protein. The data hold 75,000 to 100,000 distinct CDR3 sequences, with around 64% observed a single time. The sample belongs to a study of tumor and adjacent non-tumor tissue in lung cancer. This sample's RNA came from whole unsorted tissue. Deletions cut 3 bases from V and 1 base from J, with 7 bases between. The CDR3 has 12 residues. The germline V gene encodes CDR1 DFQATT and CDR2 SNEGSKA (reference sequence). Study results and limitations: Compared with tumor, normal lung showed significantly lower TCR diversity.

Sequenced: lung tumor tissue. The chain employs TRBV20-1 and TRBJ2-7; D call uncertain. The TCR originated in a man aged 55 to 70 with non-small cell lung cancer. This CDR3 is CSARLPSYEQYF. In nucleotides, the CDR3 is TGCAGTGCTAGGTTGCCGTCCTACGAGCAGTACTTC.